This TCR beta chain was found in a study of cytomegalovirus exposure and HLA in healthy donors. A multiplex PCR was run with 60 Vbeta primers and 13 Jbeta primers. Repertoires were generated with immunoSEQ multiplex PCR, while TCRdb's copy carries only in-frame clones and drops some. The sample lists around 200,000 clones, roughly 85% occurring once. Study-level points and caveats: Cytomegalovirus association was assigned to over 150 TCR beta chains.

This CDR3 is built from 16 residues. Germline CDR1 and CDR2: MDHEN and SYDVKM. This clone was recorded once. No antigen is known for it. This chain joins TRBV28 and TRBJ2-5, with 16 nucleotides matching TRBD2. The last part of the DNA fits TRBJ2-7 better; the J call may be wrong. This TCR was recovered from a woman aged 45-60 years in good health and CMV-seronegative. The source material was PBMCs. Here the CDR3 DNA reads TGTGCCAGCAGTTCGGGACTAGCGGGAGGGTTTTACGAGCAGTACTTC. Protein: CASSSGLAGGFYEQYF.